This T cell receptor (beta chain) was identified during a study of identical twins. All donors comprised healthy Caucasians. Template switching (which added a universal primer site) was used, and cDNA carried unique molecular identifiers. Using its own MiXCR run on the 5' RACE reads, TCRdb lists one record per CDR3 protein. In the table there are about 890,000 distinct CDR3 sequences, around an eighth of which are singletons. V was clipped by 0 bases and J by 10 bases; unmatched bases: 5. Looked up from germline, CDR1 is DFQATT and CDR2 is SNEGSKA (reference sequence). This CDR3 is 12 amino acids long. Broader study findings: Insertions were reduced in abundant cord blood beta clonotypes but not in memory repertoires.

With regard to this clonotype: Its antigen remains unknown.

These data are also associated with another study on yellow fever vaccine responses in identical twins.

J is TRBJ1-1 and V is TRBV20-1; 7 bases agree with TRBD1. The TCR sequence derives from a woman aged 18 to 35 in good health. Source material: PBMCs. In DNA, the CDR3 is TGCAGTGCTAGAGAATACCCAGGGGGAGCTTTCTTT. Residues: CSAREYPGGAFF.